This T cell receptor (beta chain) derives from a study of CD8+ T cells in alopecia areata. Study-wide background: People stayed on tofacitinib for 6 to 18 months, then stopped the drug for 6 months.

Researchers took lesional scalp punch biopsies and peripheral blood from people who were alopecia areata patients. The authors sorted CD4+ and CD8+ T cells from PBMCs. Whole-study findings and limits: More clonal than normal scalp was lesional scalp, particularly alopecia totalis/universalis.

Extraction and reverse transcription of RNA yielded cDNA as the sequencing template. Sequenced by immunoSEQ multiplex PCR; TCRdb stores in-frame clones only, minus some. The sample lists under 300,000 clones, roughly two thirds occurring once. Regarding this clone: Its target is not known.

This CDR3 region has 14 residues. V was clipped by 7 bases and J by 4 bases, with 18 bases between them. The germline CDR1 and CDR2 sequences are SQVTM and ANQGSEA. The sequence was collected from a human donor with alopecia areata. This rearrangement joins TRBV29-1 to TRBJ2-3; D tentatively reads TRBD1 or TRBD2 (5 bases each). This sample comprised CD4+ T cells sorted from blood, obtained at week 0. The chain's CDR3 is CSASIGARADTQYF. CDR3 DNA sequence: TGCAGCGCTTCTATCGGGGCTCGTGCAGATACGCAGTATTTT.